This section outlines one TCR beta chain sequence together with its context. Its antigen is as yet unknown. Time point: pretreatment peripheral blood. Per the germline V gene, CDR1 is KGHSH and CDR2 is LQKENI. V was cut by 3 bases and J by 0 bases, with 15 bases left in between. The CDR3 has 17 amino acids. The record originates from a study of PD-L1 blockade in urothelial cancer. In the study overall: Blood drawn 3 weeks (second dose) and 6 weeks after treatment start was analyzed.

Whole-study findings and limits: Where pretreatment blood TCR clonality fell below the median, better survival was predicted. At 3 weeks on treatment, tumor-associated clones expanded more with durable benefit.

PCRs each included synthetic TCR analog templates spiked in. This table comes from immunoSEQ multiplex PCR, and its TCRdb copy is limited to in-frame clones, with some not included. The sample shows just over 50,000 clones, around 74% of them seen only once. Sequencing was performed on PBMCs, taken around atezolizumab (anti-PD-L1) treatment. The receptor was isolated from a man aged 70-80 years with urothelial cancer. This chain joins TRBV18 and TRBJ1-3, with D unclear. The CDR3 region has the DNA TGTGCCAGCTCACCTTATGGGCCTCAGGCCTCTGGAAACACCATATATTTT. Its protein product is CASSPYGPQASGNTIYF.